This TCR beta chain was documented in a study of beta chain features in type 1 diabetes (dated by TCRdb to between 2018 and 2020). About the investigation overall: No differences in mean age, gender distribution, total cell number or subset yield were found between patients and healthy donors. Regulatory and stem cell-like memory subsets were obtained from only 8 patients and about 8 healthy donors, while naive and central memory subsets were obtained from all 30 or so donors. Across all samples, 107,917,701 sorted cells were examined, and cell number per subset correlated strongly with RNA yield. In the study, TCRB repertoires of sorted circulating CD4+ T cell subsets from recently diagnosed type 1 diabetes patients were compared with those of matched healthy donors. On the study overall, not on this receptor specifically: The naive, central memory and regulatory TCRB repertoires appeared to resemble one another more closely among patients than among healthy donors. Because cDNA was sequenced instead of genomic DNA, highly expressing activated cells could be over-represented, though the groups showed no difference in activation or CD3 levels. Only small numbers of individuals were included in the HLA sub-analyses, which left unresolved whether HLA type had any influence on TCRB rearrangement. Type 1 diabetes patients showed a moderate but significant shortening of TCRB CDR3 length in all four CD4+ subsets. Patients with type 1 diabetes made fewer insertions and deleted more nucleotides at VDJ recombination sites, implying thymic rearrangement abnormalities. PCR might favor shorter templates, but patient and control samples were amplified and corrected together, so any skew would affect both groups equally.

Each donor gave one peripheral blood draw, averaging around 120 mL, which was collected into heparinised tubes. A BD FACSAria II and a panel including CD45RO, CCR7, CD25, CD127, CD95 and CD27 were used to sort naive, central memory, regulatory and stem cell-like memory CD4+ T cells. Purity was above 95% for every sorted population. PBMCs were separated immediately by Lymphoprep density gradient centrifugation and were stained directly, without being cultured. So that batch effects would be minimized, each experiment stained and sorted samples in pairs, pairing one healthy donor with one patient. This clone was picked up a small number of times. This receptor's antigen is unknown. Base qualities are not at hand, and no much larger clone is one base apart. The entire amount of isolated RNA was reverse transcribed using the High Capacity cDNA Reverse Transcription Kit, so the sequenced TCRB transcripts were expressed ones. Deep immunoSEQ sequencing was applied to naive, central memory and regulatory T cell samples, giving an average of about 3.57 million total reads per sample. After sorted cells were lysed in RLT buffer, RNA was extracted with DNase-treated RNeasy Micro or Mini kits, with the choice depending on cell number. To prevent cross-contamination, every cell subset was processed on its own, while patient and healthy donor samples were processed together. The immunoSEQ multiplex PCR was used to amplify TCRB sequences from cDNA, yielding 87-bp fragments that span the CDR3 region. The amplicons were sequenced using the Illumina HiSeq platform. Concerning the study's data processing: Synthetic template baselines were used to correct PCR bias computationally, reads within Hamming distance 2 were collapsed together, and singletons that could not be merged were discarded. By aligning reads against IMGT, V, D and J genes, CDR3 length, and insertions or deletions at six rearrangement sites were assigned. Clonotype counts were normalized to sorted cell number within each subset before computing true diversity and Gini coefficients with the tcR R package. The overlap coefficient, calculated on TCRB nucleotide sequences, was used to measure repertoire sharing. Out-of-frame TCRB sequences from naive cells were analyzed to stand in for the pre-selection repertoire. The immuneACCESS repertoire file appears here via TCRdb, limited to in-frame rearrangements. These files lack a portion of the clones; in checked studies, under half of the deficit traces to unresolved V genes, and the cause of the others is not known. The V and J calls and the clone size are those of that table, but D and trimming were determined from the DNA. The sample table contains about 620,000 clones; only one count was recorded for 15% to 19% of them. The ten largest clonotypes hold about 0.097% of the sample.

The CDR3 numbers 15 residues from cysteine through phenylalanine. Left in the record is the CDR3 DNA by itself, 45 bases read in frame from the first base. Reading the germline V gene (reference sequence) gives CDR1 GTSNPN and CDR2 SVGIG. V drops 1 base and J drops 10 bases, leaving 22 bases in between. The V and J genes are TRBV30 and TRBJ1-2, with the D gene call left open. This clonotype originated in a young man in good health. Sequencing was carried out using naive CD4+ T cells from blood. Explained via the paper, the cell subset or site label denotes: true naive CD4+ T cells. CDR3 sequence: CAWSAGRLLPMDYTF. Here is the DNA: TGTGCCTGGAGTGCCGGACGGTTGCTCCCTATGGACTACACCTTC. The reference TRBV30 and TRBJ1-2 proteins fill in what lies around the CDR3, so the full variable domain reads SQTIHQWPATLVQPVGSPLSLECTVEGTSNPNLYWYRQAAGRGLQLLFYSVGIGQISSEVPQNLSASRPQDRQFILSSKKLLLSDSGFYLCAWSAGRLLPMDYTFGSGTRLTVV.